The sequence of this T cell receptor (beta chain) was determined in a study of memory CD4+ T cells and cytomegalovirus serostatus. Turning to the study itself: Healthy Belgian adult donors included nine or ten CMV-positive and some 23 CMV-negative people. Notes on the study in general: Median bootstrapped AUC for CMV status was around 0.95 originally, 0.9 to 0.93 US-trained.

With respect to this clone: Antigen unknown.

Single viable CD3+CD4+CD8-CD45RO+ cells were sorted as the memory CD4+ T cells. V was cut by 4 bases and J by 2 bases, with 12 bases left in between. The CDR3 has 15 amino acids. The germline V gene has CDR1 MNHEY and CDR2 SMNVEV (reference sequence). Study processing details: After removing out-of-frame reads, approximately 2.2 million distinct TCRbeta sequences remained. Only in-frame clones appear in the TCRdb table, and some are missing; sequencing was by immunoSEQ multiplex PCR. The DNA gave D and trimming, while V, J and clone size come from that table. Among about 50,000 clones, around four fifths were seen once, and the ten largest hold approximately 0.58%.

V gene TRBV27 combines with J gene TRBJ1-5; TRBD1 is a possible D gene (5 bases). Sequencing was done on a sample of memory CD4+ T cells from blood. This clonotype was obtained from an adult in good health and CMV-seronegative. CDR3 bases: TGTGCCAGCAGTTCCCTCACGGGGGGCAATCAGCCCCAGCATTTT. Protein sequence: CASSSLTGGNQPQHF.